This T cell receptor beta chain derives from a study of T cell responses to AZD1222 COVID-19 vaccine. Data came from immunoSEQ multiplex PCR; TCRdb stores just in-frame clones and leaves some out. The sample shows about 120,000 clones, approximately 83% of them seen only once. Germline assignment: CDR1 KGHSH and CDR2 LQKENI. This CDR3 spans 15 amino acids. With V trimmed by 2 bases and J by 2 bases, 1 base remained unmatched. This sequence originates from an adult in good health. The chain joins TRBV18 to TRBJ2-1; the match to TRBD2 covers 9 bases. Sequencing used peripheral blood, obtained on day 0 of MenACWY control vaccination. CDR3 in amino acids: CASSPASGAYNEQFF. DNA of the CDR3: TGTGCCAGCTCACCAGCTAGCGGGGCCTACAATGAGCAGTTCTTC.